The clone carrying this TCR beta chain was found a few times. Its antigen is still unknown. This record comes from a study of CD8 T cells in ankylosing spondylitis. Study-wide points: Disease-linked clones were reportedly significantly enriched in matched ankylosing spondylitis synovial fluid. Seven to nine highly homologous variants formed a TCR beta motif that appeared characteristic of ankylosing spondylitis blood.

Libraries for TCR beta were made by quantitative 5'-RACE with molecular barcodes. A single record per CDR3 protein comes from TCRdb applying MiXCR to the 5' RACE reads. The data show under 850,000 distinct CDR3 sequences, 15% to 20% seen once. V lost 5 bases to trimming and J lost 2 bases, with 13 bases between them. This CDR3 is built from 15 residues. CDR1 is SEHNR, CDR2 FQNEAQ, per germline (reference sequence). The sequence derives from a male donor with ankylosing spondylitis. The V and J genes are TRBV7-9 and TRBJ2-1, with a weak D call TRBD2 (5 bases). Sequenced input: blood, either unsorted or a sorted T cell fraction (not recorded which). The CDR3 DNA reads as TGTGCCAGCAGCGGAGAGCGGTTAACCTACAATGAGCAGTTCTTC. Its protein product is CASSGERLTYNEQFF.